This TCR beta chain was observed in a study of cytomegalovirus exposure and HLA in healthy donors. Study-wide background: Across around 400 genotyped donors, about 81% landed in the Caucasian-associated ancestry cluster.

This clone came up a few times. Its antigen is currently unknown. Study results and limitations: Presence/absence analyses supposed approximately even sequencing depth among donors. Rates of TCR association differed by HLA locus in a later analysis, with DRB1 highest and HLA-C lowest.

This CDR3 has 16 residues. Germline values: CDR1 MNHNY, CDR2 SVGAGI (reference sequence). The V gene lost 6 bases and the J gene lost 0 bases, with 18 bases spanning the gap. PCR employed 60 Vbeta and 13 Jbeta primers. Profiling relied on immunoSEQ multiplex PCR, and the TCRdb table lists in-frame clones only, not all of them. The table shows 90,000 to 110,000 clones, with approximately 81% occurring only once. The V call is TRBV6-6, the J call TRBJ2-7, with D perhaps TRBD2 (6 bases). Material: PBMCs. The receptor comes from a woman younger than 45 in good health and CMV-seronegative. The chain's CDR3 is CASSLKGLPSSYEQYF. DNA for the CDR3: TGTGCCAGCAGCCTAAAGGGACTGCCCAGCTCCTACGAGCAGTACTTC.